The T cell receptor beta chain under discussion was sequenced for a study of tumor-infiltrating T cells and Merkel cell polyomavirus (dated by TCRdb to the late 2010s). A note on the overall study: In Merkel cell carcinoma patients, the study examined CD8+ T cells specific for the Merkel cell polyomavirus KLL epitope. Patients presented at varying disease stages and were followed for a median of approximately 2.5 years, with a range of 1. Patient treatments varied, were not standardized, and included chemotherapy, radiation and immunotherapies. An average of approximately 710 cells (range about 350-8,500) was sorted from blood, and an average of around 5,700 cells (range roughly 1,800-12,799) was sorted from TIL. In about 14 samples, KLL-tetramer-sorted cells taken from blood or tumor-infiltrating lymphocytes underwent TRB sequencing, as did some 12 matched whole-tumor samples. Across the study, one tumor sample was obtained as a frozen nodal tumor digest and one as a flash-frozen core biopsy of a metastasis.

A note on this clone: Within one base of it there is no much larger clone, and no base qualities were kept.

V lost 0 bases and J lost 5 bases, and the count of bases not matched to a germline gene is 5. The CDR3 covers 15 residues, taking in both the cysteine and the phenylalanine. The CDR3 DNA has 45 bases and is translated from base 1. According to the germline V gene (reference sequence), CDR1 reads GTSNPN and CDR2 reads SVGIG. Robust positive staining for Merkel cell polyomavirus Large T antigen was observed by immunohistochemistry in the tumors of all patients. Roughly twelve Merkel cell carcinoma patients with robust KLL-tetramer+ populations, above 0.04% of CD8+ T cells, in blood and/or cultured TIL were included. Every patient was Caucasian, and patient ages ranged from roughly 45 to 85 years, with a median of around 60 years. At least 1.9 million cells were stained with anti-CD8 PE antibody, a KLL APC tetramer and 7-AAD viability dye. Cells that were tetramer-positive and CD8-high were sorted using a FACSAriaII and were flash frozen.

Summary of the overall study and its limitations: Significantly improved MCC-specific survival was associated with a higher intratumoral fraction of KLL-specific T cells (roughly 1.8-18% versus about 0-0.15%). The study examined just one viral epitope, so T cells targeting other Merkel cell polyomavirus epitopes were not captured. One limitation of the study is the small sample size (n ≈ 12 patients). KLL-specific TRB repertoires were found to be diverse and largely private, with only one public clonotype, shared by two patients, identified among fewer than 400 unique sequences. More unique KLL-specific clonotypes in tumors (5-108 vs 0-3) was associated with a significant MCC-specific survival advantage (P = 0.0051).

Library preparation was by the immunoSEQ multiplex PCR assay. Genomic DNA extraction, TRB sequencing and normalization were carried out by Adaptive Biotechnologies (Seattle, WA). Regarding the original processing steps: TRB sequences were counted as tetramer-positive clonotypes only when an estimated two or more genomes were present. To compute clonality, the Shannon entropy of productive TRB sequences was normalized by log2 of unique productive sequences and then subtracted from one. KLL-specific clonotypes in tumors were found by matching TCRbeta CDR3 amino acid sequences to the sequences from the tetramer-sorted sample of each patient. TCRdb stores this immuneACCESS table with in-frame sequences only. Part of the clones is absent; in the studies checked, under half of the shortfall reflects unresolved V genes, and no reason is known for the rest. V and J calls plus clone size are reproduced from that table; the DNA served to infer D and trimming. Counted in this sample were about 140 clones; roughly 66% of them appeared once. The ten largest make up around three fifths of the sample.

The sequenced material came from Merkel cell polyomavirus peptide tetramer+ CD8+ T cells sorted from the tumor. The cell subset or site label of this sample denotes: CD8+ T cells binding a tetramer loaded with the MCPyV common T-antigen KLL epitope. This TCR derives from a woman in her 70s with Merkel cell carcinoma. The rearrangement joined TRBV30 to TRBJ1-4; the central 8 bases match TRBD1. The DNA reads as follows: TGTGCCTGGAGTGTACCGGGACAGGCGAATGAAAAACTGTTTTTT. This gives the protein CAWSVPGQANEKLFF.